The 22 T cell receptor beta chains below were found in one sample sequenced in a study of OX40 agonist ivuxolimab in advanced cancers. Only in-frame clones appear in the TCRdb table, and some are missing; sequencing was by immunoSEQ multiplex PCR. The data contain approximately 74,000 clones, about 90% of them singletons. The input for sequencing was CD4+ or CD8+ T cells sorted from blood, taken in a trial of the OX40 agonist ivuxolimab. The receptors were sampled from an adult with an advanced solid tumor such as melanoma, head and neck, liver or kidney cancer.

The V call is TRBV2, the J call TRBJ1-5; D ambiguous. This CDR3 has 13 amino acids. V lost 7 bases and J lost 3, with 10 bases in between. Looked up from germline, CDR1 is SNHLY and CDR2 is FYNNEI. The CDR3 reads CASMPDYNQPQHF. The CDR3 coding sequence is TGTGCCAGCATGCCCGATTACAATCAGCCCCAGCATTTT.

This clone was observed a handful of times. V gene TRBV7-2 combines with J gene TRBJ1-2; 9 nucleotides agree with TRBD1. J was trimmed by 7 bases and V by 5 bases; bases with no gene match: 11. This CDR3 is built from 15 residues. Germline lookup yields CDR1 SGHTA and CDR2 FQGNSA. The CDR3 loop reads CASSQEGQGKFGYTF. CDR3 DNA: TGTGCCAGCAGCCAAGAGGGACAGGGAAAGTTTGGCTACACCTTC.

The chain recombines TRBV14 with TRBJ1-3, with TRBD1 as a possible D gene (6 bases). From germline, CDR1 is SGHDN and CDR2 FVKESK. The CDR3 extends over 20 amino acids. V lost 1 base to trimming and J lost 0 bases, with 22 bases between them. CDR3 nucleotides: TGTGCCAGCAGCCAAGCCGACCTCGGGTGGACAGCCTTCTCTGGAAACACCATATATTTT. This sequence encodes CASSQADLGWTAFSGNTIYF.

This clone is a singleton in its sample. The chain recombines TRBV5-1 with TRBJ1-1; 9 bases line up with TRBD1. This CDR3 comprises 15 residues. With 0 bases clipped from V and 4 bases from J, the junction kept 4 bases outside the gene matches. The V gene's germline CDR1 is SGHRS and CDR2 YFSETQ. Written as DNA, the CDR3 is TGCGCCAGCAGCTTGGGGGACAGGGCTCCCACTGAAGCTTTCTTT. Translated, it gives CASSLGDRAPTEAFF.

V is TRBV27 and J is TRBJ2-5; perhaps TRBD1 as D (5 bases). V lost 5 bases to trimming and J lost 7 bases, with 17 bases between them. The CDR3 loop spans 14 amino acids. Looked up from germline, CDR1 is MNHEY and CDR2 is SMNVEV (reference sequence). CDR3 sequence (DNA): TGTGCCAGCAGTCCCGTAGGCAGGGTAGGGACCCAGTACTTC. Protein product: CASSPVGRVGTQYF.

The chain links TRBV7-3 to TRBJ2-1, with 13 bases that match TRBD2. The V segment lost 4 bases and the J segment 10 bases; nucleotides outside the gene matches: 7. The CDR3 contains 15 residues. Per the germline V gene, CDR1 is SGHTA and CDR2 is FQGTGA. CDR3 DNA sequence: TGTGCCAGCAGCTACTGGACTAGCGGGAGTAACGAGCAGTTCTTC. This codes for CASSYWTSGSNEQFF. The full variable domain, its missing parts supplied by reference TRBV7-3 and TRBJ2-1, is GAGVSQTPSNKVTEKGKYVELRCDPISGHTALYWYRQSLGQGPEFLIYFQGTGAADDSGLPNDRFFAVRPEGSVSTLKIQRTERGDSAVYLCASSYWTSGSNEQFFGPGTRLTVL.

The chain recombines TRBV6-5 with TRBJ2-1; tentative D call: TRBD2 (6 bases). The CDR3 runs 14 residues. V was cut by 2 bases and J by 4 bases, with 9 bases left in between. Germline assignment: CDR1 MNHEY and CDR2 SVGAGI. The CDR3 DNA sequence: TGTGCCAGCAGTTACGGCGGGGAATACAATGAGCAGTTCTTC. Protein product: CASSYGGEYNEQFF.

This sequence joins TRBV7-3 and TRBJ2-1; D not certain. The germline V and J ends were trimmed by 3 bases and 7 bases, with 22 bases remaining between them. This CDR3 is 17 amino acids long. Germline values: CDR1 SGHTA, CDR2 FQGTGA. This CDR3 reads CASSLGYRSRLGNEQFF. The DNA of the CDR3 is TGTGCCAGCAGCTTGGGGTATAGGAGCCGTCTTGGGAATGAGCAGTTCTTC.

This sequence joins TRBV23-1 and TRBJ2-7; TRBD1 or TRBD2 may be the D gene (5 bases each). TRBV23-1 is filed as an ORF, its function uncertain. V lost 0 bases and J 3 bases, leaving 9 bases between the germline ends. This CDR3 contains 14 residues. CDR3 nucleotides: TGCGCCAGCAGTCAATCGAGGGGAAACTACGAGCAGTACTTC. Its translation is CASSQSRGNYEQYF.

This clone was seen a single time. V usage is TRBV29-1 and J usage is TRBJ1-4; 10 bases align to TRBD1. The CDR3 covers 13 residues. Unmatched junction bases numbered 8, after V lost 6 bases and J lost 10 bases. Germline-derived CDR1 and CDR2 are SQVTM and ANQGSEA. This chain's CDR3 is CSVGDRGFGKLFF. The CDR3 nucleotides are TGCAGCGTGGGGGACAGGGGATTTGGAAAACTGTTTTTT.

The V call is TRBV9, the J call TRBJ1-2; possible D gene TRBD1, 6 bases. Trimming shortened V by 4 bases and J by 7 bases, and 14 bases separated the two germline ends. The CDR3 consists of 13 residues. Per germline, CDR1 SGDLS and CDR2 YYNGEE. Written as DNA, the CDR3 is TGTGCCAGCAGCCCCGACAGGTACCCTGGCTACACCTTC. Translation gives CASSPDRYPGYTF. The whole variable domain, filled in from reference TRBV9 and TRBJ1-2, reads DSGVTQTPKHLITATGQRVTLRCSPRSGDLSVYWYQQSLDQGLQFLIQYYNGEERAKGNILERFSAQQFPDLHSELNLSSLELGDSALYFCASSPDRYPGYTFGSGTRLTVV.

V is TRBV5-1 and J is TRBJ2-3; 10 nucleotides match TRBD2. Germline-derived CDR1 and CDR2 are SGHRS and YFSETQ. The CDR3 covers 16 residues. The junction had 4 bases not matched to a gene; V was cut back by 2 bases and J by 1 base. The CDR3 is CASSLPGTSGTDTQYF. CDR3 nucleotide sequence: TGCGCCAGCAGCTTACCCGGGACTAGCGGCACAGATACGCAGTATTTT.

The gene calls are TRBV11-2 and TRBJ2-1, with 8 bases matching TRBD1. CDR3 length equals 16 residues. With V trimmed by 4 bases and J by 6 bases, 11 bases remained unmatched. Germline CDR1 and CDR2: SGHAT and FQNNGV. CDR3 amino acids: CASSSRTGSDSNEQFF. The CDR3 nucleotides are TGTGCCAGCAGCTCTAGGACAGGGTCTGATAGCAATGAGCAGTTCTTC. The variable domain in full, with the rest retrieved from reference TRBV11-2 and TRBJ2-1, is EAGVAQSPRYKIIEKRQSVAFWCNPISGHATLYWYQQILGQGPKLLIQFQNNGVVDDSQLPKDRFSAERLKGVDSTLKIQPAKLEDSAVYLCASSSRTGSDSNEQFFGPGTRLTVL.

The rearrangement links TRBV7-9 to TRBJ2-5; D unclear. Germline assignment: CDR1 SEHNR and CDR2 FQNEAQ (reference sequence). V gave up 3 bases and J gave up 4 bases, with 12 bases separating them. The CDR3 extends over 14 amino acids. CDR3 sequence (DNA): TGTGCCAGCAGCTTTTTCCTGAAGTTAGAGACCCAGTACTTC. It translates to CASSFFLKLETQYF.

The rearrangement links TRBV28 to TRBJ1-2; no firm D call. Germline assignment: CDR1 MDHEN and CDR2 SYDVKM. Trimming removed 4 bases at V and 6 bases at J, with 9 bases between. This CDR3 is built from 12 residues. The CDR3 DNA reads as TGTGCCAGCAGTTCTGTTGTGGATGGCTACACCTTC. Translated, it gives CASSSVVDGYTF.

V gene TRBV19 combines with J gene TRBJ1-3; a possible D gene is TRBD1 (6 bases). Trimming took off 7 bases at V and 0 bases at J, with 13 bases between the two ends. This CDR3 spans 15 amino acids. Germline V gene lookup returns CDR1 LNHDA and CDR2 SQIVND (reference sequence). The CDR3: CASISTGYSGNTIYF. For the CDR3, the DNA is TGTGCCAGTATATCTACAGGGTACTCTGGAAACACCATATATTTT.

V usage is TRBV28 and J usage is TRBJ2-5, with 10 bases that match TRBD2. Germline V lookup: CDR1 MDHEN, CDR2 SYDVKM. J was trimmed by 5 bases and V by 5 bases; bases with no gene match: 14. The CDR3 has 17 amino acids. As DNA, the CDR3 is TGTGCCAGCAGTCCTGGACTAGCGGTCTCGTCCTATGAGACCCAGTACTTC. Translating it yields CASSPGLAVSSYETQYF.

The chain links TRBV5-4 to TRBJ2-5, with D possibly being TRBD2 (6 bases). Trimming shortened V by 3 bases and J by 5 bases, and 17 bases separated the two germline ends. Per the germline V gene, CDR1 is SGHNT and CDR2 is YYREEE (reference sequence). CDR3 size: 15 residues. CDR3 coding DNA: TGTGCCAGCAGCTCGCAGACGCGGGGTGGGGAGACCCAGTACTTC. It codes for CASSSQTRGGETQYF. Drawing the rest from reference TRBV5-4 and TRBJ2-5, the complete variable domain is ETGVTQSPTHLIKTRGQQVTLRCSSQSGHNTVSWYQQALGQGPQFIFQYYREEENGRGNFPPRFSGLQFPNYSSELNVNALELDDSALYLCASSSQTRGGETQYFGPGTRLLVL.

The chain recombines TRBV4-2 with TRBJ2-7; 9 bases align to TRBD1. The J segment lost 4 bases and the V segment lost 1 base, leaving 2 bases of the junction unmatched. Germline CDR1 is LGHNA and CDR2 is YNFKEQ. CDR3 length equals 14 residues. In DNA, the CDR3 is TGTGCCAGCAGCCAAGTGGGACAGGGTTACGAGCAGTACTTC. Its translation: CASSQVGQGYEQYF.

Details on this clone: Mismatch with germline at one junction end may stem from a read error. V gene TRBV19 combines with J gene TRBJ1-5; possibly TRBD1 for D (5 bases). This CDR3 is built from 15 residues. Germline values: CDR1 LNHDA, CDR2 SQIVND (reference sequence). The DNA of the CDR3 is TGTGCCAGTAGTCTAGAGGGGATTAGCAATCAGCCCCAGCATTTT. Encoded protein: CASSLEGISNQPQHF.

This clone was detected only once. The chain joins TRBV18 to TRBJ1-2; D gene unclear. The CDR3 has 15 amino acids. Trimming cost V 3 bases and J 2 bases, with 13 bases left between them. CDR1 KGHSH and CDR2 LQKENI come from the germline V gene. Written as DNA, the CDR3 is TGTGCCAGCTCACCTGTGGCGGCGTTCAACTATGGCTACACCTTC. Residues: CASSPVAAFNYGYTF.

The V gene is TRBV6-6, the J gene TRBJ1-5; D is uncertain. In germline, CDR1 is MNHNY, CDR2 SVGAGI (reference sequence). CDR3 size: 15 residues. V shed 8 bases and J shed 5 bases, with 19 bases lying between them. CDR3 residues: CASVALEGVHQPQHF. CDR3 nucleotide sequence: TGTGCCAGCGTGGCTCTTGAGGGCGTCCATCAGCCCCAGCATTTT.